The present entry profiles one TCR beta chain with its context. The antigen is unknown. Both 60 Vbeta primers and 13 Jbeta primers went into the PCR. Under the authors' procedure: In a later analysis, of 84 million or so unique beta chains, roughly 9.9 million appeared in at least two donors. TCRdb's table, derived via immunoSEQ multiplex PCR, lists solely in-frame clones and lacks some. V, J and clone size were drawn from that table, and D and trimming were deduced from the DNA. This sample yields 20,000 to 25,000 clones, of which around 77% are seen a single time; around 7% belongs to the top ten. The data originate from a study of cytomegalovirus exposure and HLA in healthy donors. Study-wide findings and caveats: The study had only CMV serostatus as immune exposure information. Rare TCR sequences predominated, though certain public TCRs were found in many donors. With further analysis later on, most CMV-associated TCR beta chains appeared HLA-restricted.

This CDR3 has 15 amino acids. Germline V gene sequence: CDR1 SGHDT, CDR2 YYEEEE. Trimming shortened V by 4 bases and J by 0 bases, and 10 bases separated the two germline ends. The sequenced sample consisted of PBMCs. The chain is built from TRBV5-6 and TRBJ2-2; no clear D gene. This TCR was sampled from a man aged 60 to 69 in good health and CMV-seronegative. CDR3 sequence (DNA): TGTGCCAGCAGCCTTACACAACCGAACACCGGGGAGCTGTTTTTT. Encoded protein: CASSLTQPNTGELFF.